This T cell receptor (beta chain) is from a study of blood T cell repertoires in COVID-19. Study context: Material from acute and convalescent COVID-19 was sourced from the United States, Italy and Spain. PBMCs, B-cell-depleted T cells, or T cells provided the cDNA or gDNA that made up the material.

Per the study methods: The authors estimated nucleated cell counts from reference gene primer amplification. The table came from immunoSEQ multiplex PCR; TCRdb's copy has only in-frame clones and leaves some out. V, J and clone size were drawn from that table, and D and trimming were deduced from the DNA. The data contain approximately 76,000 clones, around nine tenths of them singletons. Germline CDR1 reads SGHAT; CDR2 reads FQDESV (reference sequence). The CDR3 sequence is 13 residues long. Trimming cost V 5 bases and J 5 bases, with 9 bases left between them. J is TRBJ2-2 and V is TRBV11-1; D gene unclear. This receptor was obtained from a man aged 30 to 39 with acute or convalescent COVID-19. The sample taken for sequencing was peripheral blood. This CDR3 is CASSTSRTGELFF. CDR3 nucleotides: TGTGCCAGCAGCACATCGAGGACCGGGGAGCTGTTTTTT.